The rows below give T cell receptor beta chains drawn from one sample of a study of T cell responses to AZD1222 COVID-19 vaccine. Sequencing used immunoSEQ multiplex PCR; TCRdb keeps in-frame clones, though not all of them. The table lists around 99,000 clones, about 91% of them singletons. This specimen consisted of peripheral blood, obtained on day 0 of AZD1222 vaccination. These receptors all come from an adult in good health. Each CDR3 is given with its conserved first and last residue. The D gene is left open where the match is weak. The size entry is marked missing in some rows and otherwise reads once, few, many or a size class.

TRBJ2-6,.,TRBV18,once,TGTGCCAGCTCACCGTACTCTGGGGCCAACGTCCTGACTTTC,CASSPYSGANVLTF
TRBJ1-1,TRBD1,TRBV7-2,.,TGTGCCAGCAGCGTACAGGGGACTGAAGCTTTCTTT,CASSVQGTEAFF
TRBJ2-1,.,TRBV12-3/TRBV12-4,.,TGTGCCAGCAGTTTAGAAGGCATCAATGAGCAGTTCTTC,CASSLEGINEQFF
TRBJ2-7,TRBD2,TRBV5-1,.,TGCGCCAGCAGCTTTAGCGGGAGCTACGAGCAGTACTTC,CASSFSGSYEQYF
TRBJ1-6,.,TRBV5-4,.,TGTGCCAGCAGCTTGATTAATTCACCCCTCCACTTT,CASSLINSPLHF
TRBJ2-5,TRBD1,TRBV7-9,.,TGTGCCAGCAGCTTAAAATCGGACAGGGGGAGTTTCCGCGAGACCCAGTACTTC,CASSLKSDRGSFRETQYF
TRBJ1-3,.,TRBV7-8,.,TGTGCCAGCAGGACTTCTGGAAACACCATATATTTT,CASRTSGNTIYF
TRBJ1-5,.,TRBV30,.,TGTGCCTGGAGTAGGGACTGGGAAAATCAGCCCCAGCATTTT,CAWSRDWENQPQHF
TRBJ2-3,TRBD2,TRBV2,.,TGTGCCAGCAGTGAGGCGGGGGTGAGCACAGATACGCAGTATTTT,CASSEAGVSTDTQYF
TRBJ2-5,.,TRBV12-5,.,TGTGCTAGTGGCCCCGGCCGGGGGCCGGGGACCCAGTACTTC,CASGPGRGPGTQYF
TRBJ2-7,TRBD1,TRBV5-1,.,TGCGCCAGCAGCCTCGGGACAGGGAGTGGCGAGCAGTACTTC,CASSLGTGSGEQYF
TRBJ2-1,.,TRBV3-1/TRBV3-2,.,TGTGCCAGCAGCCAGGACGAAACCTTCCAAGCTGAGCAGTTCTTC,CASSQDETFQAEQFF
TRBJ1-2,.,TRBV7-9,.,TGTGCCAGCAGCTTAGGAGGGAGTTCCTATGGCTACACCTTC,CASSLGGSSYGYTF
TRBJ1-6,.,TRBV4-3,.,TGCGCCAGCAGCACCGACCGGAACAACAGGGATCTTAGGAATTCACCCCTCCACTTT,CASSTDRNNRDLRNSPLHF
TRBJ2-1,TRBD2,TRBV4-1,.,TGCGCCAGCAGCCAGCCCGGGCGGGAGTTCGGGCAGCAGTTCTTC,CASSQPGREFGQQFF
TRBJ1-5,TRBD1,TRBV7-6,.,TGTGCCAGCAGCCCGGGACAGATGAATCAGCCCCAGCATTTT,CASSPGQMNQPQHF